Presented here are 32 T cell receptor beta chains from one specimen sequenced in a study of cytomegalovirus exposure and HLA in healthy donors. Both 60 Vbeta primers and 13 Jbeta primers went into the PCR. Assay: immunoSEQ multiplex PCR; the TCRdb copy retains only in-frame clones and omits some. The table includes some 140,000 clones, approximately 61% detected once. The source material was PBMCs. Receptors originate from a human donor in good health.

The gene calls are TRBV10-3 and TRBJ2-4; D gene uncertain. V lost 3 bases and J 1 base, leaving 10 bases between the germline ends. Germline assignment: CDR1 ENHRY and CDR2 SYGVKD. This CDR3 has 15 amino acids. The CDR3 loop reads CAISEPGLAKNIQYF. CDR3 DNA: TGTGCCATCAGTGAACCAGGCCTGGCCAAAAACATTCAGTACTTC.

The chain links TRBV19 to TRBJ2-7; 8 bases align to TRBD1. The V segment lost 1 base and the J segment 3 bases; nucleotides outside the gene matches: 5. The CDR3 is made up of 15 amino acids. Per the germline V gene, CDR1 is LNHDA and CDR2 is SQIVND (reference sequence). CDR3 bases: TGTGCCAGTAGTATAGCCCAGACAGGGGTCTACGAGCAGTACTTC. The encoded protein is CASSIAQTGVYEQYF.

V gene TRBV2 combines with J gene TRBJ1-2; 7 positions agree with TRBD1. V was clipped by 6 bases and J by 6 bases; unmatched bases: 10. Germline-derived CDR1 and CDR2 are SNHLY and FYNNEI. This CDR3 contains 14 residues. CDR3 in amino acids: CASSATGDTHGYTF. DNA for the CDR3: TGTGCCAGCAGCGCAACAGGGGATACGCATGGCTACACCTTC. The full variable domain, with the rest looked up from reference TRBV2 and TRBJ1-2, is EPEVTQTPSHQVTQMGQEVILRCVPISNHLYFYWYRQILGQKVEFLVSFYNNEISEKSEIFDDQFSVERPDGSNFTLKIRSTKLEDSAMYFCASSATGDTHGYTFGSGTRLTVV.

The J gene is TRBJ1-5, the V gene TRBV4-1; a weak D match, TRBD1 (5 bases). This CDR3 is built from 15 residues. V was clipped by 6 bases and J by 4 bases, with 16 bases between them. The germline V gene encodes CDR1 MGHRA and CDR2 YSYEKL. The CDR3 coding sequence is TGCGCCAGCAGAGCCGGGGGGTCAGTAAATCAGCCCCAGCATTTT. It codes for CASRAGGSVNQPQHF.

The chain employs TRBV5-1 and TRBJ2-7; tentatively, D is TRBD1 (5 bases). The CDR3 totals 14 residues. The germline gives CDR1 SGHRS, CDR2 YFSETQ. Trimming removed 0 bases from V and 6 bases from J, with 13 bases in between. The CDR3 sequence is CASSLGQPRGEQYF. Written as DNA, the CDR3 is TGCGCCAGCAGCTTGGGACAGCCAAGGGGCGAGCAGTACTTC.

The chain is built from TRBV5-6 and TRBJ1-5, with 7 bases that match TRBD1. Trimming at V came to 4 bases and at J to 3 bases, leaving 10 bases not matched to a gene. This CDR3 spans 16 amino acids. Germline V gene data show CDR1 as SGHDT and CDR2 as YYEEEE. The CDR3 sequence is CASSPSRDSHNQPQHF. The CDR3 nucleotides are TGTGCCAGCAGCCCCTCCCGGGACAGCCACAATCAGCCCCAGCATTTT.

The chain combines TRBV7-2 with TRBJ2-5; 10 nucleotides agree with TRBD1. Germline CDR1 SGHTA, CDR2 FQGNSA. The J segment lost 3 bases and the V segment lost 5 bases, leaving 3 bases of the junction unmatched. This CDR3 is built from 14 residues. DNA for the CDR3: TGTGCCAGCAGCACCGGGACAGGGGAAGAGACCCAGTACTTC. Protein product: CASSTGTGEETQYF.

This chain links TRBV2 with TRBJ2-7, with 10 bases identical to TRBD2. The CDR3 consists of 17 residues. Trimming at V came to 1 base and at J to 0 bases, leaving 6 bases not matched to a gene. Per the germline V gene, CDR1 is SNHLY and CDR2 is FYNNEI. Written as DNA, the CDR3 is TGTGCCAGCAGTGAAGATGGGACTAGCGCCTACTCCTACGAGCAGTACTTC. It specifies CASSEDGTSAYSYEQYF. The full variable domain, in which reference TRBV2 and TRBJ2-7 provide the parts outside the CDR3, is EPEVTQTPSHQVTQMGQEVILRCVPISNHLYFYWYRQILGQKVEFLVSFYNNEISEKSEIFDDQFSVERPDGSNFTLKIRSTKLEDSAMYFCASSEDGTSAYSYEQYFGPGTRLTVT.

CDR3 nucleotides: TGTGCCAGCAGTTTATCGTCTAGGCCGACTGGGGCCAACGTCCTGACTTTC. Protein product: CASSLSSRPTGANVLTF. The gene calls are TRBV27 and TRBJ2-6; D not certain. This CDR3 comprises 17 residues. The germline CDR1 and CDR2 sequences are MNHEY and SMNVEV (reference sequence). Trimming removed 0 bases at V and 2 bases at J, with 11 bases between.

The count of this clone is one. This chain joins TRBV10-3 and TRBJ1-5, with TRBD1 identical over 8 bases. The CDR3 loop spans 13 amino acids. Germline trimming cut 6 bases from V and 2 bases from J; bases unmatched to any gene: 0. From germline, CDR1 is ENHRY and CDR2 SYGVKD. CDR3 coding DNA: TGTGCCATCAGGGGACAGGGCAATCAGCCCCAGCATTTT. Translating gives CAIRGQGNQPQHF.

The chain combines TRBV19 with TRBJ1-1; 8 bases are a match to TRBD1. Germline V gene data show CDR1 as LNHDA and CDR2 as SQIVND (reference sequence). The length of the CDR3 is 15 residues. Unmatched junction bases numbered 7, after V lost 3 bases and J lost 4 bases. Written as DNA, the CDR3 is TGTGCCAGTAGTATTCAGACAGGGGTCTCCACTGAAGCTTTCTTT. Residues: CASSIQTGVSTEAFF.

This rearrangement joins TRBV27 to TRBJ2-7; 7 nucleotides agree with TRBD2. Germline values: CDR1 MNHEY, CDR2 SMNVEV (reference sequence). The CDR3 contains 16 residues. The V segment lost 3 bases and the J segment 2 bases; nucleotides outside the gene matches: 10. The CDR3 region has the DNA TGTGCCAGCAGTTTTTCCCCTAGCGGTGCCACCTACGAGCAGTACTTC. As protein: CASSFSPSGATYEQYF.

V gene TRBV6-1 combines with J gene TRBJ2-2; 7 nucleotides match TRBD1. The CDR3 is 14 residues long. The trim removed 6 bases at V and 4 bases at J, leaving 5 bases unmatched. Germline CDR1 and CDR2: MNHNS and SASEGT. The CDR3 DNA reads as TGTGCCAGCAGCACAGGGGACGGCACCGGGGAGCTGTTTTTT. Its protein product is CASSTGDGTGELFF.

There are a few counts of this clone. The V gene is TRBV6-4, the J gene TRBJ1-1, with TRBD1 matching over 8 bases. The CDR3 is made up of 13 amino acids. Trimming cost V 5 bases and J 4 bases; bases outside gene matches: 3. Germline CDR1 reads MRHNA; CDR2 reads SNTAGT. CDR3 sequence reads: CASSRTGGTEAFF. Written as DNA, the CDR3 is TGTGCCAGCAGTCGCACAGGGGGCACTGAAGCTTTCTTT.

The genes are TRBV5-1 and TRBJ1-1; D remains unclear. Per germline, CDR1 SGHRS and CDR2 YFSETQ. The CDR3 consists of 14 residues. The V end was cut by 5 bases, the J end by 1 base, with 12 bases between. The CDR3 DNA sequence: TGCGCCAGCAGACCCCAGGCGACGAACACTGAAGCTTTCTTT. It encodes CASRPQATNTEAFF.

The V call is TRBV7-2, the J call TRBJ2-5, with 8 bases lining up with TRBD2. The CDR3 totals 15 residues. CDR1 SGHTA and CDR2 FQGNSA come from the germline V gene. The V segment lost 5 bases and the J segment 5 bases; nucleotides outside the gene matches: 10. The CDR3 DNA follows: TGTGCCAGCAGCAAGACTAGCGCGAGAAGGGAGACCCAGTACTTC. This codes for CASSKTSARRETQYF.

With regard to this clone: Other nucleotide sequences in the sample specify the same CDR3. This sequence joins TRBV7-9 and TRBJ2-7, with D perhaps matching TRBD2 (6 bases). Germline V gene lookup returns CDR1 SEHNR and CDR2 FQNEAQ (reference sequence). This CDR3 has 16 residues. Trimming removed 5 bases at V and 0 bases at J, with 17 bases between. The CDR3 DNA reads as TGTGCCAGCAGCACACCCTCTAGCGCCTTCTCCTACGAGCAGTACTTC. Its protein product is CASSTPSSAFSYEQYF.

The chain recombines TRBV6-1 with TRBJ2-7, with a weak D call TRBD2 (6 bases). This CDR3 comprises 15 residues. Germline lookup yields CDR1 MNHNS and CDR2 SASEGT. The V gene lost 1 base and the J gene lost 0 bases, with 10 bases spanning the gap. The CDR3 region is CASSEVEGLSYEQYF. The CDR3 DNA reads TGTGCCAGCAGTGAAGTGGAGGGGCTCTCCTACGAGCAGTACTTC.

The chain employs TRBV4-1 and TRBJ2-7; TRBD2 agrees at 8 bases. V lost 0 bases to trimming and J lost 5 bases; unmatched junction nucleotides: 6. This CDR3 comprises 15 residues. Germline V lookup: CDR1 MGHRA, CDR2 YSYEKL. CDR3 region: CASSQDGGRFNEQYF. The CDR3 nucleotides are TGCGCCAGCAGCCAAGACGGCGGGAGGTTCAACGAGCAGTACTTC.

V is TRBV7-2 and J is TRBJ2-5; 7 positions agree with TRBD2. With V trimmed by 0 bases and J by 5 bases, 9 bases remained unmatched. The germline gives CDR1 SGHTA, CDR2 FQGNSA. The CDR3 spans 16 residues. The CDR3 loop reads CASSLARGQGGETQYF. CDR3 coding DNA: TGTGCCAGCAGCTTAGCGCGTGGGCAGGGAGGGGAGACCCAGTACTTC.

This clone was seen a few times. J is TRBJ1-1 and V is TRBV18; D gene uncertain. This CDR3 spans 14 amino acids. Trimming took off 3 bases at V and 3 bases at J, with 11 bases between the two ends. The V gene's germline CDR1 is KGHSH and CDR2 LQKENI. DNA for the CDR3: TGTGCCAGCTCACCCCCGTCGGAGGACACTGAAGCTTTCTTT. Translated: CASSPPSEDTEAFF.

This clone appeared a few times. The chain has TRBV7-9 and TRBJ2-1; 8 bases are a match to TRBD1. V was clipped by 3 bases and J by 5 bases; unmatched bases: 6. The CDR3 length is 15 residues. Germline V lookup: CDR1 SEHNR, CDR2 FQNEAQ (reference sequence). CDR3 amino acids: CASSFGQGADNEQFF. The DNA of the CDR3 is TGTGCCAGCAGCTTTGGTCAGGGGGCAGACAATGAGCAGTTCTTC. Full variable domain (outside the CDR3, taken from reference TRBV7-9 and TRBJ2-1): DTGVSQNPRHKITKRGQNVTFRCDPISEHNRLYWYRQTLGQGPEFLTYFQNEAQLEKSRLLSDRFSAERPKGSFSTLEIQRTEQGDSAMYLCASSFGQGADNEQFFGPGTRLTVL.

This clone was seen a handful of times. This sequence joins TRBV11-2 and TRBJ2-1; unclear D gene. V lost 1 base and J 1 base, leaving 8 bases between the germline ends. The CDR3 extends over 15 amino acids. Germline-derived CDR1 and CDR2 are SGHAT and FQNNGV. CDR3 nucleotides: TGTGCCAGCAGCTTAGGGAGCTTTTCCTACAATGAGCAGTTCTTC. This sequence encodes CASSLGSFSYNEQFF. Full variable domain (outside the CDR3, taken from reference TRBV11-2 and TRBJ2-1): EAGVAQSPRYKIIEKRQSVAFWCNPISGHATLYWYQQILGQGPKLLIQFQNNGVVDDSQLPKDRFSAERLKGVDSTLKIQPAKLEDSAVYLCASSLGSFSYNEQFFGPGTRLTVL.

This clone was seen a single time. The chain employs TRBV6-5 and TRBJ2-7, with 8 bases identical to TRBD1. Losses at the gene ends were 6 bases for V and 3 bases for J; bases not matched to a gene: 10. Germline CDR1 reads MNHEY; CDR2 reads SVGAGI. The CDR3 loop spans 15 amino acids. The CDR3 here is CASRQAGGRFYEQYF. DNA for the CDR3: TGTGCCAGCAGGCAGGCAGGGGGCAGATTCTACGAGCAGTACTTC.

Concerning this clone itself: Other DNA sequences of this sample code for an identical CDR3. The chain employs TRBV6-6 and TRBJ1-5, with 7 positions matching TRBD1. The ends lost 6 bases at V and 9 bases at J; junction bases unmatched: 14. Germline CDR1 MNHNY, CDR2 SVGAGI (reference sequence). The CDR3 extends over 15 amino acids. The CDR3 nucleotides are TGTGCCAGCAGCCCCCGGGACAGTTTTAAAGGGCCCCAGCATTTT. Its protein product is CASSPRDSFKGPQHF.

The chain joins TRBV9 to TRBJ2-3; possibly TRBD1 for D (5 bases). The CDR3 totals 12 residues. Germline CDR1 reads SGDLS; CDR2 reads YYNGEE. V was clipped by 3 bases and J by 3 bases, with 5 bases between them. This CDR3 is CASSEGTDTQYF. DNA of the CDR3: TGTGCCAGCAGCGAGGGGACAGATACGCAGTATTTT.

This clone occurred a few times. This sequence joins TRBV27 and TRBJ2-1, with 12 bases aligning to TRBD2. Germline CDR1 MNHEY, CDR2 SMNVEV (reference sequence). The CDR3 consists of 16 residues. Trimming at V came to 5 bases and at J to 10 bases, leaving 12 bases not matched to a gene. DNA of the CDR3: TGTGCCAGCAGTCCGTGGACTAGCGGGAAGGATTTCGAGCAGTTCTTC. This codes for CASSPWTSGKDFEQFF.

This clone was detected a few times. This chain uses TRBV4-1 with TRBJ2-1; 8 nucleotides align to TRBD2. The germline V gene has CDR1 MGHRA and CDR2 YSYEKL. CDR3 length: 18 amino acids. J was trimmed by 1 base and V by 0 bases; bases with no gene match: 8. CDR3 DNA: TGCGCCAGCAGCCAAGAAGGCAGCGGGAGAAGATCCTACAATGAGCAGTTCTTC. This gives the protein CASSQEGSGRRSYNEQFF.

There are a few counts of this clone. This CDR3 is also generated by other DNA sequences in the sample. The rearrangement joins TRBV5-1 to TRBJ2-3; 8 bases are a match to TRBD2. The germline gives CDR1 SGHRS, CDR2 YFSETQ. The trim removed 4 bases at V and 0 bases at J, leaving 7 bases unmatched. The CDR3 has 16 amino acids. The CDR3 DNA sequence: TGCGCCAGCAGCGGCACTAGCGGCTCTAGCACAGATACGCAGTATTTT. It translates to CASSGTSGSSTDTQYF. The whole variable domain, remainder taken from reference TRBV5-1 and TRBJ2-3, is KAGVTQTPRYLIKTRGQQVTLSCSPISGHRSVSWYQQTPGQGLQFLFEYFSETQRNKGNFPGRFSGRQFSNSRSEMNVSTLELGDSALYLCASSGTSGSSTDTQYFGPGTRLTVL.

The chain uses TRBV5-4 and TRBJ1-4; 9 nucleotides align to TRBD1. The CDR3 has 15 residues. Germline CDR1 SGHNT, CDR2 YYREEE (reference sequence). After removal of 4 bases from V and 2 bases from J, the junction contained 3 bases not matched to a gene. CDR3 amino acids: CASSAGQGTNEKLFF. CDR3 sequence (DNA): TGTGCCAGCAGCGCGGGACAGGGCACTAATGAAAAACTGTTTTTT. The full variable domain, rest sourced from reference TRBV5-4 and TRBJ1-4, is ETGVTQSPTHLIKTRGQQVTLRCSSQSGHNTVSWYQQALGQGPQFIFQYYREEENGRGNFPPRFSGLQFPNYSSELNVNALELDDSALYLCASSAGQGTNEKLFFGSGTQLSVL.

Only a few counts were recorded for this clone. CDR3 DNA sequence: TGTGCCAGCAGTGAAGGGCTAGCGGCTAGCACAGATACGCAGTATTTT. It is translated as CASSEGLAASTDTQYF. V usage is TRBV2 and J usage is TRBJ2-3; 7 bases are shared with TRBD2. Germline V gives CDR1 SNHLY, CDR2 FYNNEI. The V gene end was trimmed by 1 base and the J gene end by 0 bases; junction bases not matched to a gene: 4. The CDR3 is made up of 16 amino acids.

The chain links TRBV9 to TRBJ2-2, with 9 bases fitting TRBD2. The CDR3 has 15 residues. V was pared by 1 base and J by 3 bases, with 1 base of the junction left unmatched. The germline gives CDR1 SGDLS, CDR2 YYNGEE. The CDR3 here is CASSVTSGYTGELFF. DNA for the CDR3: TGTGCCAGCAGCGTAACTAGCGGGTACACCGGGGAGCTGTTTTTT.